The entry that follows covers one T cell receptor beta chain sequence. Its antigen is unknown. The source of the sample is a study of cytomegalovirus exposure and HLA in healthy donors. The overall study: Early released data had roughly 81 million unique TCRs, all coming from HLA-typed donors. Of the donors genotyped, 398 in all, 80% to 85% fell in the Caucasian-associated ancestry cluster. Study-level points and caveats: When presence/absence was analysed, sequencing depth was taken to be roughly uniform across donors. TRBV6-2, TRBV6-3 and other indistinguishable V segments were excluded.

The CDR3 is made up of 15 amino acids. CDR1 is SGHTA, CDR2 FQGTGA, per germline. Trimming cost V 5 bases and J 5 bases, with 18 bases left between them. The PCR made use of 60 Vbeta and 13 Jbeta primers. Sequenced by immunoSEQ multiplex PCR; TCRdb stores in-frame clones only, minus some. The table has some 140,000 clones, roughly 78% seen once. Sequencing input: PBMCs. The chain combines TRBV7-3 with TRBJ2-5; perhaps TRBD1 as D (5 bases). The source of this sequence is a man aged 25 to 40 in good health. CDR3 DNA: TGTGCCAGCAGCGAATTGGCAGGGCCTGGTGAGACCCAGTACTTC. It specifies CASSELAGPGETQYF.